The 15 T cell receptor beta chains presented below share a single source sample, sequenced in a study of CD8 T cells in Susac syndrome. Random hexamers were used to reverse transcribe roughly 0.5 to 1 ug of RNA. TCRdb re-called the immunoSEQ multiplex PCR reads through MiXCR, storing one row per CDR3 protein. The sample contains 130,000 to 150,000 distinct CDR3 sequences, roughly 95% of which appear only once. Material for sequencing was CD4+ T cells from PBMCs. All receptors come from a human donor with Susac syndrome.

The CDR3 spells CSARVQEKETQYF. The CDR3 DNA follows: TGCAGTGCTAGAGTCCAGGAAAAAGAGACCCAGTACTTC. The chain is built from TRBV20-1 and TRBJ2-5; D gene ambiguous. Germline assignment: CDR1 DFQATT and CDR2 SNEGSKA (reference sequence). The CDR3 covers 13 residues. V was clipped by 1 base and J by 3 bases, with 9 bases between them.

The genes are TRBV19 and TRBJ2-3, with D tentatively TRBD2 (6 bases). Per germline, CDR1 LNHDA and CDR2 SQIVND (reference sequence). This CDR3 is built from 12 residues. The V gene lost 9 bases and the J gene lost 1 base, with 8 bases spanning the gap. The CDR3 spells CASTGGTDTQYF. DNA for the CDR3: TGTGCCAGCACGGGAGGCACAGATACGCAGTATTTT.

The rearrangement joins TRBV4-1 to TRBJ2-3; no reliable D call. The germline gives CDR1 MGHRA, CDR2 YSYEKL. V was trimmed by 5 bases and J by 6 bases, leaving 15 bases between them. There are 14 residues in the CDR3. The CDR3 here is CASSIDTVGDTQYF. Written as DNA, the CDR3 is TGCGCCAGCAGCATCGACACCGTCGGGGATACGCAGTATTTT.

The V call is TRBV6-4, the J call TRBJ2-7; possibly TRBD1 for D (6 bases). V dropped 8 bases and J dropped 8 bases, with 19 bases sitting between them. CDR1 and CDR2 (germline): MRHNA, SNTAGT. There are 13 residues in the CDR3. CDR3 sequence: CASSPHRVSQQYF. The CDR3 DNA reads TGTGCCAGCTCCCCTCACAGGGTTTCGCAGCAGTACTTC.

The chain combines TRBV5-1 with TRBJ2-1; 8 bases match TRBD2. The ends lost 5 bases at V and 10 bases at J; junction bases unmatched: 11. This CDR3 has 14 amino acids. Looked up from germline, CDR1 is SGHRS and CDR2 is YFSETQ. CDR3 DNA: TGCGCCAGCAGAGAGGGAGCGGGAGCTATAGAGCAGTTCTTC. Translated: CASREGAGAIEQFF. The whole variable domain, filled in from reference TRBV5-1 and TRBJ2-1, reads KAGVTQTPRYLIKTRGQQVTLSCSPISGHRSVSWYQQTPGQGLQFLFEYFSETQRNKGNFPGRFSGRQFSNSRSEMNVSTLELGDSALYLCASREGAGAIEQFFGPGTRLTVL.

The gene calls are TRBV9 and TRBJ2-3; D is possibly TRBD2 (5 bases). The CDR3 contains 15 residues. The germline V gene has CDR1 SGDLS and CDR2 YYNGEE. V was trimmed by 0 bases and J by 3 bases, leaving 11 bases between them. The CDR3 here is CASSVVATGTDTQYF. The CDR3 DNA sequence: TGTGCCAGCAGCGTAGTTGCCACGGGGACAGATACGCAGTATTTT.

The table lists this clonotype with a count of one. This chain links TRBV14 with TRBJ2-7; D possibly corresponds to TRBD1 (6 bases). Looked up from germline, CDR1 is SGHDN and CDR2 is FVKESK. V was clipped by 7 bases and J by 2 bases, with 18 bases between them. The CDR3 is 15 residues long. This chain's CDR3 is CASTTGPGRAYEQYF. Here the CDR3 DNA reads TGTGCCAGCACCACAGGGCCAGGCAGGGCCTACGAGCAGTACTTC. The full variable domain, in which reference TRBV14 and TRBJ2-7 provide the parts outside the CDR3, is EAGVTQFPSHSVIEKGQTVTLRCDPISGHDNLYWYRRVMGKEIKFLLHFVKESKQDESGMPNNRFLAERTGGTYSTLKVQPAELEDSGVYFCASTTGPGRAYEQYFGPGTRLTVT.

V usage is TRBV19 and J usage is TRBJ2-6; perhaps TRBD1 as D (5 bases). The CDR3 is 17 amino acids. Germline loops: CDR1 LNHDA, CDR2 SQIVND (reference sequence). The V gene lost 6 bases and the J gene lost 0 bases, with 15 bases spanning the gap. CDR3 in amino acids: CASRSLTAPSGANVLTF. The CDR3 DNA follows: TGTGCCAGTAGGTCCCTGACAGCACCCTCTGGGGCCAACGTCCTGACTTTC.

The chain is built from TRBV9 and TRBJ2-1; unclear D gene. Germline assignment: CDR1 SGDLS and CDR2 YYNGEE. V was trimmed by 2 bases and J by 8 bases, leaving 8 bases between them. This CDR3 contains 12 residues. This CDR3 is CASSVERDEQFF. The CDR3, as DNA: TGTGCCAGCAGCGTGGAAAGGGATGAGCAGTTCTTC. Complete variable domain (other parts from reference TRBV9 and TRBJ2-1): DSGVTQTPKHLITATGQRVTLRCSPRSGDLSVYWYQQSLDQGLQFLIQYYNGEERAKGNILERFSAQQFPDLHSELNLSSLELGDSALYFCASSVERDEQFFGPGTRLTVL.

The chain joins TRBV3-1 to TRBJ2-3; TRBD1 is a possible D gene (5 bases). Germline V lookup: CDR1 LGHDT, CDR2 YNNKEL (reference sequence). The length of the CDR3 is 17 residues. Trimming cost V 4 bases and J 4 bases, with 21 bases left between them. CDR3 sequence: CASSLRGRGRVADTQYF. As DNA, the CDR3 is TGTGCCAGCAGCCTCCGCGGAAGGGGCAGGGTCGCAGATACGCAGTATTTT.

For the CDR3, the DNA is TGTGCCGTTGTCCGGGGCCGATTGGGTAATTCACCCCTCCACTTT. It is translated as CAVVRGRLGNSPLHF. This chain uses TRBV7-9 with TRBJ1-6, with D possibly matching TRBD1 (5 bases). With 11 bases removed from V and 6 bases from J, the gap between germline ends came to 20 bases. Germline lookup yields CDR1 SEHNR and CDR2 FQNEAQ (reference sequence). This CDR3 spans 15 amino acids.

This clonotype appeared once. The chain uses TRBV18 and TRBJ1-1, with D unresolved. The CDR3 spans 13 residues. In germline, CDR1 is KGHSH, CDR2 LQKENI. Trimming shortened V by 3 bases and J by 6 bases, and 11 bases separated the two germline ends. CDR3 bases: TGTGCCAGCTCACCGGGAGGGTCCTCTGAAGCTTTCTTT. This encodes CASSPGGSSEAFF.

In DNA, the CDR3 is TGTGCCAGCAGAAGGAACAGGGGTTCTGGGGAGACCCAGTACTTC. The encoded protein is CASRRNRGSGETQYF. The rearrangement uses TRBV6-1 and TRBJ2-5; 7 bases match TRBD1. CDR1 and CDR2 (germline): MNHNS, SASEGT. With V trimmed by 6 bases and J by 5 bases, 12 bases remained unmatched. The CDR3 has 15 amino acids.

The V call is TRBV29-1, the J call TRBJ1-4; D possibly corresponds to TRBD1 (5 bases). Germline-derived CDR1 and CDR2 are SQVTM and ANQGSEA. The CDR3 extends over 16 amino acids. With 0 bases removed from V and 12 bases from J, the gap between germline ends came to 23 bases. The CDR3 DNA reads as TGCAGCGTTGAAGATCCGGCAGGGCGAGGGGTTCCACAACTGTTTTTT. Protein product: CSVEDPAGRGVPQLFF.

The V call is TRBV28, the J call TRBJ1-1, with a weak D call TRBD1 (5 bases). Trimming pared 7 bases from V and 11 bases from J, leaving 14 bases between. Germline lookup yields CDR1 MDHEN and CDR2 SYDVKM. The CDR3 length is 11 residues. The CDR3 region is CASTPGGGAFF. The CDR3 DNA is TGTGCCAGCACCCCCGGGGGAGGGGCTTTCTTT. Full variable domain (missing parts from reference TRBV28 and TRBJ1-1): DVKVTQSSRYLVKRTGEKVFLECVQDMDHENMFWYRQDPGLGLRLIYFSYDVKMKEKGDIPEGYSVSREKKERFSLILESASTNQTSMYLCASTPGGGAFFGQGTRLTVV.